This T cell receptor beta chain was identified in a study of blood T cell repertoires in COVID-19. At the level of the study: Material from acute and convalescent COVID-19 was sourced from the United States, Italy and Spain. The cDNA or gDNA used as material had been derived from T cells, B-cell-depleted T cells, or PBMCs.

Seattle's cohort entered during active infection and was followed longitudinally. Per the original methods: Amplification of reference gene primers provided the estimated nucleated cell counts. Sequenced by immunoSEQ multiplex PCR; TCRdb stores in-frame clones only, minus some. The V and J calls and clone size are taken from that table; D and trimming were inferred from the DNA. The sample lists approximately 500,000 clones; about 91% were seen once. CDR3 length: 16 residues. CDR1 WNHNN and CDR2 SYGVQD come from the germline V gene (reference sequence). J gave up 4 bases and V 3 bases, and 8 bases lay outside the gene matches.

The chain is built from TRBV10-1 and TRBJ2-5, with TRBD2 identical over 10 bases. This sequence originates from a man between 18 and 29 years old with COVID-19, enrolled during active disease. Sequencing input: peripheral blood. CDR3 residues: CASSEAGGPSGETQYF. CDR3 DNA: TGCGCCAGCAGTGAAGCGGGGGGGCCCTCGGGAGAGACCCAGTACTTC.